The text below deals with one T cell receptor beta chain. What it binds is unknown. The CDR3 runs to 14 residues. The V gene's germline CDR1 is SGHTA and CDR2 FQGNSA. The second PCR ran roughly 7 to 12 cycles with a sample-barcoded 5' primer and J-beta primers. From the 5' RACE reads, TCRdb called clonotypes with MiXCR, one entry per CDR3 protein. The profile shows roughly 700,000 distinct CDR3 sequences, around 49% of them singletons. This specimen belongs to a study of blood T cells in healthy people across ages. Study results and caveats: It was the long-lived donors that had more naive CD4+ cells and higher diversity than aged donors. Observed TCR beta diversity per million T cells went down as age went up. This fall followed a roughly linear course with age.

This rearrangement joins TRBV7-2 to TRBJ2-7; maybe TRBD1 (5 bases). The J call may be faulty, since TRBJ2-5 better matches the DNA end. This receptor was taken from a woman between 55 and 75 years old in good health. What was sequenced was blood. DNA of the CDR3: TGTGCCAGCAGCTTAGCTGTAGGGGAACAGACCCAGTACTTC. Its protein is CASSLAVGEQTQYF.